Following are 24 T cell receptor beta chains from one sample sequenced in a study of blood T cell repertoires in COVID-19. Libraries were prepared by immunoSEQ multiplex PCR; TCRdb keeps only in-frame clonotypes and omits some of them. The repertoire has more than 65,000 clones, over 60% of them found once; the top ten carry 15% to 20%. The sequenced material came from peripheral blood. Every receptor here comes from an elderly woman with active or convalescent COVID-19.

This clone was detected once. The chain has TRBV7-2 and TRBJ2-3, with 9 bases identical to TRBD2. The CDR3 spans 16 residues. V shed 3 bases, J shed 2 bases, and the junction held 6 bases outside the gene matches. The V gene's germline CDR1 is SGHTA and CDR2 FQGNSA. The CDR3 sequence: CASSLARGGYTDTQYF. DNA of the CDR3: TGTGCCAGCAGCTTGGCGCGGGGGGGTTACACAGATACGCAGTATTTT.

This chain joins TRBV7-2 and TRBJ2-5, with 12 bases aligning to TRBD2. Looked up from germline, CDR1 is SGHTA and CDR2 is FQGNSA. V lost 5 bases, J lost 5 bases, and 6 bases stayed unmatched. The CDR3 is made up of 15 amino acids. The CDR3 loop reads CASSTSGGMLETQYF. The CDR3 DNA reads TGTGCCAGCAGCACTAGCGGGGGGATGTTGGAGACCCAGTACTTC.

The V call is TRBV6-4, the J call TRBJ1-2; the D gene is possibly TRBD1 (5 bases). This CDR3 has 16 amino acids. The V end was cut by 0 bases, the J end by 9 bases, with 20 bases between. Germline loops: CDR1 MRHNA, CDR2 SNTAGT. This CDR3 reads CASSDSTGEYYGSYTF. The CDR3 DNA follows: TGTGCCAGCAGTGACTCGACGGGGGAATACTATGGTAGCTACACCTTC.

The chain has TRBV5-4 and TRBJ2-2; 8 bases agree with TRBD2. The CDR3 loop spans 15 amino acids. Germline lookup yields CDR1 SGHNT and CDR2 YYREEE (reference sequence). Trimming at V came to 2 bases and at J to 5 bases, leaving 5 bases not matched to a gene. CDR3 in amino acids: CASSFPGGETGELFF. DNA of the CDR3: TGTGCCAGCAGCTTTCCGGGGGGGGAAACCGGGGAGCTGTTTTTT. The variable domain in full, with the rest retrieved from reference TRBV5-4 and TRBJ2-2, is ETGVTQSPTHLIKTRGQQVTLRCSSQSGHNTVSWYQQALGQGPQFIFQYYREEENGRGNFPPRFSGLQFPNYSSELNVNALELDDSALYLCASSFPGGETGELFFGEGSRLTVL.

The chain uses TRBV7-2 and TRBJ1-6, with D possibly being TRBD1 (5 bases). The CDR3 is 16 amino acids. From germline, CDR1 is SGHTA and CDR2 FQGNSA. Deletions cut 1 base from V and 6 bases from J, with 13 bases between. This CDR3 is CASSLVGGTTNSPLHF. In DNA form, the CDR3 reads TGTGCCAGCAGCTTAGTCGGGGGGACGACTAATTCACCCCTCCACTTT.

The V gene is TRBV6-2 or TRBV6-3, the J gene TRBJ1-2; weak D call: TRBD1 (6 bases). The CDR3 runs to 16 residues. Trimming cost V 0 bases and J 5 bases, with 16 bases left between them. The germline V gene encodes CDR1 MNHEY and CDR2 SVGEGT. The CDR3 bases are TGTGCCAGCAGTTACTCGAGGATCAGGGGAAGTTATGGCTACACCTTC. Its protein product is CASSYSRIRGSYGYTF.

The chain couples TRBV2 to TRBJ1-5; D is ambiguous. Germline-derived CDR1 and CDR2 are SNHLY and FYNNEI. Between the trimmed V and J ends, which lost 3 bases and 6 bases, there was a span of 15 bases. The CDR3 is 15 residues long. The CDR3 sequence: CASSDLTSLGQPQHF. Written as DNA, the CDR3 is TGTGCCAGCAGTGATTTGACATCTTTGGGTCAGCCCCAGCATTTT.

The rearrangement uses TRBV5-6 and TRBJ1-3, with TRBD1 matching over 8 bases. V gave up 4 bases and J gave up 4 bases; unmatched junction bases: 10. In germline, CDR1 is SGHDT, CDR2 YYEEEE. There are 16 residues in the CDR3. In DNA form, the CDR3 reads TGTGCCAGCAGCCATATAGGACAGGGCGGCGGAAACACCATATATTTT. It specifies CASSHIGQGGGNTIYF.

The V and J genes are TRBV28 and TRBJ2-3; D ambiguous. The CDR3 totals 15 residues. The germline CDR1 and CDR2 sequences are MDHEN and SYDVKM. V was clipped by 2 bases and J by 6 bases, with 15 bases between them. CDR3 protein: CASSLPPAGIDTQYF. The CDR3 nucleotides are TGTGCCAGCAGTTTACCCCCAGCAGGTATCGATACGCAGTATTTT.

This chain joins TRBV6-1 and TRBJ1-2; the match to TRBD1 covers 7 bases. The CDR3 is 17 amino acids. Losses at the gene ends were 3 bases for V and 0 bases for J; bases not matched to a gene: 10. Germline V gives CDR1 MNHNS, CDR2 SASEGT. Here the CDR3 reads CASSDLRQGGPNYGYTF. CDR3 sequence (DNA): TGTGCCAGCAGTGACCTCCGACAGGGAGGACCTAACTATGGCTACACCTTC.

The V call is TRBV5-6, the J call TRBJ2-7; D possibly corresponds to TRBD1 (6 bases). Germline-derived CDR1 and CDR2 are SGHDT and YYEEEE. The CDR3 is 16 amino acids. V lost 5 bases and J lost 7, with 25 bases in between. CDR3 nucleotides: TGTGCCAGCAGACGAACCTCGGACAGCGGACCTTGGGAGCAGTACTTC. Residues: CASRRTSDSGPWEQYF.

V and J are TRBV6-5 and TRBJ1-6; D ambiguous. The germline V gene encodes CDR1 MNHEY and CDR2 SVGAGI. V dropped 2 bases and J dropped 9 bases, with 11 bases sitting between them. This CDR3 is 14 amino acids long. In nucleotides, the CDR3 is TGTGCCAGCAGTTACGGGGAGAGGCTTTCACCCCTCCACTTT. Its protein product is CASSYGERLSPLHF.

A few counts support this clone. This CDR3 reads CASSLTGGAEKLFF. In nucleotides, the CDR3 is TGTGCCAGCAGTTTGACAGGGGGCGCGGAAAAACTGTTTTTT. V usage is TRBV7-2 and J usage is TRBJ1-4; 10 bases are shared with TRBD1. The CDR3 totals 14 residues. Unmatched junction bases numbered 6, after V lost 6 bases and J lost 8 bases. Germline V gene sequence: CDR1 SGHTA, CDR2 FQGNSA.

This clone was detected only a few times. The rearrangement links TRBV2 to TRBJ2-7; D may be TRBD2 (6 bases). Germline CDR1 SNHLY, CDR2 FYNNEI. This CDR3 has 14 residues. Trimming took off 4 bases at V and 7 bases at J, with 17 bases between the two ends. CDR3 DNA sequence: TGTGCCAGCAGTGTGAAGGGATGGGCGGGAGAGCAGTACTTC. Its protein is CASSVKGWAGEQYF.

The rearrangement joins TRBV2 to TRBJ2-7; 9 bases are a match to TRBD2. CDR3 length equals 15 residues. Germline V gene data show CDR1 as SNHLY and CDR2 as FYNNEI. The V segment lost 4 bases and the J segment 1 base; nucleotides outside the gene matches: 5. The CDR3, as DNA: TGTGCCAGCAGTGTGGCTAGCGGGGCTTCCTACGAGCAGTACTTC. Translated: CASSVASGASYEQYF.

The CDR3 is CASSRGQGRVGGIPGAEAFF. The CDR3 region has the DNA TGTGCCAGCAGCCGGGGACAGGGTAGGGTTGGTGGTATCCCGGGGGCTGAAGCTTTCTTT. V gene TRBV7-9 combines with J gene TRBJ1-1, with 9 bases that match TRBD1. Germline V lookup: CDR1 SEHNR, CDR2 FQNEAQ (reference sequence). V shed 5 bases, J shed 6 bases, and the junction held 25 bases outside the gene matches. The CDR3 has 20 amino acids. The variable domain in full, completed from reference TRBV7-9 and TRBJ1-1, reads DTGVSQNPRHKITKRGQNVTFRCDPISEHNRLYWYRQTLGQGPEFLTYFQNEAQLEKSRLLSDRFSAERPKGSFSTLEIQRTEQGDSAMYLCASSRGQGRVGGIPGAEAFFGQGTRLTVV.

This clone showed up just once. The J gene is TRBJ1-4, the V gene TRBV6-5; 7 positions agree with TRBD1. Germline V gene lookup returns CDR1 MNHEY and CDR2 SVGAGI. CDR3 size: 13 residues. The ends lost 5 bases at V and 8 bases at J; junction bases unmatched: 5. The CDR3 protein is CASSQQGWEKLFF. Written as DNA, the CDR3 is TGTGCCAGCAGTCAACAGGGGTGGGAAAAACTGTTTTTT.

This chain joins TRBV4-3 and TRBJ1-5; the D gene is possibly TRBD1 (6 bases). Germline V CDR1 and CDR2: LGHNA, YSLEER. V lost 0 bases, J lost 7 bases, and 16 bases lay in between. The CDR3 has 16 residues. The CDR3 coding sequence is TGCGCCAGCAGCCAAGAGCCCAAGGGGACACCCCAGCCCCAGCATTTT. It encodes CASSQEPKGTPQPQHF.

V and J are TRBV10-3 and TRBJ1-1, with D perhaps TRBD1 (6 bases). Trimming took off 5 bases at V and 1 base at J, with 14 bases between the two ends. CDR1 and CDR2 from the germline V gene are ENHRY and SYGVKD. The CDR3 runs to 15 residues. The DNA for the CDR3 is TGTGCCATCAGTTCTCCAGGGGAGGGGAACACTGAAGCTTTCTTT. Translated: CAISSPGEGNTEAFF.

J is TRBJ1-2 and V is TRBV24-1; TRBD1 is a possible D gene (6 bases). The CDR3 is 14 residues long. In germline, CDR1 is KGHDR, CDR2 SFDVKD. The V end lost 7 bases, the J end lost 2 bases, and 13 bases lay between the germline ends. The CDR3 DNA reads TGTGCCACCAGCCCTCTAACAGGGAACTATGGCTACACCTTC. Its protein product is CATSPLTGNYGYTF.

The chain has TRBV11-3 and TRBJ2-3, with a tentative D call TRBD1 (5 bases). Germline loops: CDR1 SGHNT, CDR2 YENEEA. V was clipped by 0 bases and J by 4 bases, with 8 bases between them. CDR3 length equals 14 residues. CDR3 sequence: CASSLDEGADTQYF. Written as DNA, the CDR3 is TGTGCCAGCAGCTTAGACGAAGGGGCAGATACGCAGTATTTT.

The V and J genes are TRBV5-1 and TRBJ1-2; 8 positions match TRBD1. CDR3 length: 13 residues. The V gene's germline CDR1 is SGHRS and CDR2 YFSETQ. The V gene end was trimmed by 10 bases and the J gene end by 4 bases; junction bases not matched to a gene: 9. The CDR3 sequence is CARRTGSCYGYTF. The CDR3 region has the DNA TGCGCCCGACGGACAGGGAGTTGCTATGGCTACACCTTC.

J is TRBJ2-3 and V is TRBV24-1; 14 bases are a match to TRBD2. In germline, CDR1 is KGHDR, CDR2 SFDVKD. The junction had 8 bases not matched to a gene; V was cut back by 4 bases and J by 9 bases. This CDR3 comprises 16 residues. CDR3 protein: CATSELTSGGAGTQYF. CDR3 sequence (DNA): TGTGCCACCAGTGAGCTGACTAGCGGGGGGGCGGGAACGCAGTATTTT.

This clone has a single count. The rearrangement joins TRBV13 to TRBJ2-3; no clear D gene. V lost 0 bases, J lost 1 base, and 5 bases lay in between. CDR1 is PRHDT, CDR2 FYEKMQ, per germline (reference sequence). The CDR3 sequence is 14 residues long. The CDR3 coding sequence is TGTGCCAGCAGCTTAGGTGAGGGCACAGATACGCAGTATTTT. This codes for CASSLGEGTDTQYF. Full variable domain (rest looked up from reference TRBV13 and TRBJ2-3): AAGVIQSPRHLIKEKRETATLKCYPIPRHDTVYWYQQGPGQDPQFLISFYEKMQSDKGSIPDRFSAQQFSDYHSELNMSSLELGDSALYFCASSLGEGTDTQYFGPGTRLTVL.